Following are 6 T cell receptor beta chains from one sample sequenced in a study of shared clonotypes between healthy human individuals. The data were produced by immunoSEQ multiplex PCR, yet TCRdb's version contains in-frame clones alone and is incomplete. The repertoire holds 950,000 to 1,300,000 clones, about 75% seen once, with around 1.4% in the top ten. Material for sequencing was memory CD4+ T cells sorted from blood. The subset here: CD45RA-negative fraction. Every receptor here comes from a young man in good health.

J is TRBJ2-6 and V is TRBV9; D may be TRBD1 or TRBD2 (7 bases each). V was clipped by 2 bases and J by 2 bases, with 14 bases between them. There are 17 residues in the CDR3. Germline V CDR1 and CDR2: SGDLS, YYNGEE. The CDR3 DNA is TGTGCCAGCAGCGTCCTGCCAGGGGGGGCTGGGGCCAACGTCCTGACTTTC. Amino acid sequence: CASSVLPGGAGANVLTF. Full variable domain (missing parts from reference TRBV9 and TRBJ2-6): DSGVTQTPKHLITATGQRVTLRCSPRSGDLSVYWYQQSLDQGLQFLIQYYNGEERAKGNILERFSAQQFPDLHSELNLSSLELGDSALYFCASSVLPGGAGANVLTFGAGSRLTVL.

This clone was counted a few times. This sample also contains other DNA sequences that code for the same CDR3. The V and J genes are TRBV6-1 and TRBJ1-1, with D unclear. CDR3 length equals 11 residues. Deletions cut 6 bases from V and 8 bases from J, with 10 bases between. In germline, CDR1 is MNHNS, CDR2 SASEGT. This CDR3 reads CASSDYLEAFF. Written as DNA, the CDR3 is TGTGCCAGCAGCGACTATTTGGAAGCTTTCTTT.

The rearrangement joins TRBV6-1 to TRBJ2-7, with a tentative D call TRBD1 (5 bases). Trimming left V 4 bases short and J 0 bases short, with 10 bases between. CDR3 length: 14 residues. Germline V gene sequence: CDR1 MNHNS, CDR2 SASEGT. The CDR3 here is CASSGQTLSYEQYF. CDR3 coding DNA: TGTGCCAGCAGTGGACAGACACTCTCCTACGAGCAGTACTTC.

This chain uses TRBV21-1 with TRBJ1-2; the table calls TRBD1, which could not be checked here. TRBV21-1 represents a pseudogene. The CDR3 contains 14 residues. The chain's CDR3 is CASSNGTGEGGYTF. CDR3 bases: TGTGCCAGCAGCAATGGGACAGGGGAGGGAGGCTACACCTTC.

V is TRBV5-4 and J is TRBJ2-5; D remains ambiguous. In germline, CDR1 is SGHNT, CDR2 YYREEE (reference sequence). Trimming stripped 4 bases from V and 2 bases from J, with 6 bases between. This CDR3 region has 12 residues. CDR3 DNA: TGTGCCAGCAGCCAAACTCAAGAGACCCAGTACTTC. Translated, it gives CASSQTQETQYF.

The J gene is TRBJ2-7, the V gene TRBV10-3; 9 nucleotides line up with TRBD2. CDR3 length equals 14 residues. Looked up from germline, CDR1 is ENHRY and CDR2 is SYGVKD. Trimming at V came to 4 bases and at J to 1 base, leaving 2 bases not matched to a gene. The CDR3 loop is CAISGTSASYEQYF. The DNA of the CDR3 is TGTGCCATCAGTGGGACTAGCGCTTCCTACGAGCAGTACTTC.